The rows below give T cell receptor beta chains drawn from one sample of a study of T cells in localized non-small cell lung cancer. The repertoire was sequenced with immunoSEQ multiplex PCR; TCRdb's copy has only in-frame clones and lacks some. This sample has roughly 33,000 clones, with more than 70% found just once. The sequenced sample was peripheral blood, obtained before any cancer treatment. The receptors stem from a woman aged 35 to 70 with stage I lung adenocarcinoma. The CDR3 runs from the conserved cysteine through the conserved F or W.

j_call: TRBJ2-2
v_call: TRBV10-3
cdr3_aa: CAIRLTSGEDTGELFF

j_call: TRBJ1-1
v_call: TRBV9
cdr3_aa: CASSPTGRNTEAFF

j_call: TRBJ1-1
v_call: TRBV29-1
cdr3_aa: CSAAGGSTEAFF

j_call: TRBJ2-7
v_call: TRBV11-3
cdr3_aa: CASSSWTGWGEQYF

j_call: TRBJ1-2
v_call: TRBV5-1
cdr3_aa: CASSLGGPRHGYTF

j_call: TRBJ2-5
v_call: TRBV4-1
cdr3_aa: CASSQSGLAGQETQYF

j_call: TRBJ2-5
v_call: TRBV27
cdr3_aa: CASSEDRRETQYF

j_call: TRBJ1-2
v_call: TRBV6-5
cdr3_aa: CASSLDGNYGYTF

j_call: TRBJ1-2
v_call: TRBV19
cdr3_aa: CASSTPEVFLGNYGYTF

j_call: TRBJ2-1
v_call: TRBV5-8
cdr3_aa: CASSLEWGFNEQFF

j_call: TRBJ2-1
v_call: TRBV13
cdr3_aa: CASSWTGDAYNEQFF

j_call: TRBJ2-5
v_call: TRBV5-5
cdr3_aa: CASSVRPGPLEETQYF

j_call: TRBJ2-3
v_call: TRBV7-3
cdr3_aa: CASSKDPDRDTQYF

j_call: TRBJ1-2
v_call: TRBV7-3
cdr3_aa: CASSYMVTGGGYGYTF

j_call: TRBJ2-7
v_call: TRBV7-7
cdr3_aa: CASTNYRDTNSYEQYF

j_call: TRBJ1-1
v_call: TRBV12-5
cdr3_aa: CASGLPNYPGQGSRNTEAFF

j_call: TRBJ1-5
v_call: TRBV7-9
cdr3_aa: CASRGTGANQPQHF

j_call: TRBJ2-5
v_call: TRBV18
cdr3_aa: CASSPQNSAGPLVPETQYF

j_call: TRBJ2-2
v_call: TRBV7-8
cdr3_aa: CASSPGTGGGTGELFF

j_call: TRBJ1-1
v_call: TRBV7-2
cdr3_aa: CASSQTGFAEAFF

j_call: TRBJ1-1
v_call: TRBV4-3
cdr3_aa: CASRDRQNTEAFF

j_call: TRBJ2-3
v_call: TRBV18
cdr3_aa: CASSPSLDLTDTQYF

j_call: TRBJ2-7
v_call: TRBV5-6
cdr3_aa: CASSLGDRTYEQYF

j_call: TRBJ2-1
v_call: TRBV7-9
cdr3_aa: CASSLRANEQFF

j_call: TRBJ1-5
v_call: TRBV6-5
cdr3_aa: CASSYRYLNQPQHF

j_call: TRBJ2-7
v_call: TRBV7-9
cdr3_aa: CASSPPGEQYF

j_call: TRBJ1-6
v_call: TRBV27
cdr3_aa: CASRTAFNNSPLHF

j_call: TRBJ1-2
v_call: TRBV7-9
cdr3_aa: CASSFQENYGYTF

j_call: TRBJ1-1
v_call: TRBV6-4
cdr3_aa: CASSDGLSEAFF

j_call: TRBJ2-3
v_call: TRBV9
cdr3_aa: CASSVVGTTTDTQYF

j_call: TRBJ2-7
v_call: TRBV4-3
cdr3_aa: CASSQSPGTPYGEQYF

j_call: TRBJ1-3
v_call: TRBV19
cdr3_aa: CASSFGRANSGNTIYF

j_call: TRBJ1-1
v_call: TRBV27
cdr3_aa: CASSLSFDQGLKIDEAFF

j_call: TRBJ1-1
v_call: TRBV5-6
cdr3_aa: CASSFSGGAIF

j_call: TRBJ1-1
v_call: TRBV6-6
cdr3_aa: CASSYSGRSEAFF

j_call: TRBJ2-3
v_call: TRBV7-7
cdr3_aa: CASSLGTGASTDTQYF

j_call: TRBJ1-5
v_call: TRBV27
cdr3_aa: CASSFEGLSNQPQHF

j_call: TRBJ1-2
v_call: TRBV29-1
cdr3_aa: CSVPDRERGYTF

j_call: TRBJ2-3
v_call: TRBV30
cdr3_aa: CALDQDTQYF

j_call: TRBJ2-5
v_call: TRBV7-9
cdr3_aa: CASSFPTGGRETQYF

j_call: TRBJ1-1
v_call: TRBV30
cdr3_aa: CAWSYLSTGRNTEAFF

j_call: TRBJ2-1
v_call: TRBV5-4
cdr3_aa: CASSLDPGAYNEQFF

j_call: TRBJ2-1
v_call: TRBV9
cdr3_aa: CASSVTGGHFSYNEQFF

j_call: TRBJ2-5
v_call: TRBV12-5
cdr3_aa: CASGSPGAEYQETQYF

j_call: TRBJ1-1
v_call: TRBV4-1
cdr3_aa: CASSQDRGAFF

j_call: TRBJ2-3
v_call: TRBV6-6
cdr3_aa: CASSYSEGLQYF

j_call: TRBJ1-2
v_call: TRBV11-2
cdr3_aa: CASSLFVDGYGYTF

j_call: TRBJ1-5
v_call: TRBV15
cdr3_aa: CATRGQSNQPQHF

j_call: TRBJ2-1
v_call: TRBV7-8
cdr3_aa: CASSSNYNEQFF

j_call: TRBJ2-7
v_call: TRBV7-6
cdr3_aa: CASSLGDGRYEQYF

j_call: TRBJ1-1
v_call: TRBV7-9
cdr3_aa: CASSVTGVGTEAFF

j_call: TRBJ1-1
v_call: TRBV7-8
cdr3_aa: CASSLDIGAYTEAFF

j_call: TRBJ1-3
v_call: TRBV29-1
cdr3_aa: CSGMRGSRNTIYF

j_call: TRBJ2-2
v_call: TRBV6-5
cdr3_aa: CASSYEGGGTGELFF

j_call: TRBJ2-1
v_call: TRBV2
cdr3_aa: CASSESGREQFF